This passage covers 23 T cell receptor beta chains from one sample sequenced in a study of CD8+ T cells in alopecia areata. Treatment noted: oral pan-JAK inhibitor, 5-10 mg twice daily. Once RNA had been extracted, it was reverse transcribed into cDNA to act as the sequencing template. TCRdb's table, derived via immunoSEQ multiplex PCR, lists solely in-frame clones and lacks some. The sample has around 100,000 clones, 86% seen once. The sample consisted of CD8+ T cells sorted from blood, taken at approximately week 31, from a patient treated with tofacitinib. These receptors all stem from a human donor with alopecia areata.

The genes are TRBV15 and TRBJ2-1; 7 bases align to TRBD2. The germline gives CDR1 LNHNV, CDR2 YYDKDF (reference sequence). CDR3 size: 13 residues. V gave up 1 base and J gave up 10 bases; unmatched junction bases: 4. Here the CDR3 DNA reads TGTGCCACCAGCAGAGTGGGGCGGGAGGAGCAGTTCTTC. It translates to CATSRVGREEQFF.

About this clone itself: The same CDR3 is also encoded by other DNA sequences in this sample. V is TRBV27 and J is TRBJ2-7; D is ambiguous. The CDR3 runs 13 residues. Germline V CDR1 and CDR2: MNHEY, SMNVEV (reference sequence). V lost 3 bases to trimming and J lost 4 bases, with 10 bases between them. CDR3 sequence: CASSFGASYEQYF. CDR3 sequence (DNA): TGTGCCAGCAGTTTCGGCGCCAGTTACGAGCAGTACTTC.

This clone showed up just once. The chain combines TRBV9 with TRBJ2-1; 11 bases map to TRBD1. Germline CDR1 SGDLS, CDR2 YYNGEE. Trimming cost V 4 bases and J 10 bases; bases outside gene matches: 7. The CDR3 consists of 14 residues. CDR3 nucleotide sequence: TGTGCCAGCAGCTGGACAGGGGGCTTTGAGGAGCAGTTCTTC. It translates to CASSWTGGFEEQFF.

The gene calls are TRBV29-1 and TRBJ2-7; 9 bases are a match to TRBD2. The CDR3 runs to 17 residues. Trimming at V came to 1 base and at J to 6 bases, leaving 16 bases not matched to a gene. Germline V gene data show CDR1 as SQVTM and CDR2 as ANQGSEA. CDR3 coding DNA: TGCAGCGTTGAAGGATGGACTAGTAGCGGGAGTTTTTTCGAGCAGTACTTC. This sequence encodes CSVEGWTSSGSFFEQYF.

Remarks on this clone: One end of the junction varies from germline; a read error may be responsible. The rearrangement joins TRBV7-7 to TRBJ1-1; D remains ambiguous. CDR3 size: 13 residues. The germline V gene encodes CDR1 SSHAT and CDR2 FNYEAQ (reference sequence). CDR3 region: CASSLGDRTEAFF. The CDR3 nucleotides read TGTGCTAGCAGCTTAGGAGATAGGACTGAAGCTTTCTTT. Full variable domain (remainder filled in from reference TRBV7-7 and TRBJ1-1): GAGVSQSPRYKVTKRGQDVTLRCDPISSHATLYWYQQALGQGPEFLTYFNYEAQPDKSGLPSDRFSAERPEGSISTLTIQRTEQRDSAMYRCASSLGDRTEAFFGQGTRLTVV.

V is TRBV5-1 and J is TRBJ2-2; D remains unclear. Trimming removed 7 bases at V and 5 bases at J, with 6 bases between. Germline values: CDR1 SGHRS, CDR2 YFSETQ. This CDR3 comprises 11 residues. This chain's CDR3 is CASQLTGELFF. Here the CDR3 DNA reads TGCGCCAGCCAGCTTACCGGGGAGCTGTTTTTT.

This clone was seen just once. The chain uses TRBV9 and TRBJ2-3; TRBD2 matches at 8 bases. Germline V CDR1 and CDR2: SGDLS, YYNGEE. The trim removed 4 bases at V and 2 bases at J, leaving 9 bases unmatched. The CDR3 is 16 amino acids. The CDR3 loop reads CASSHLASGFTDTQYF. CDR3 sequence (DNA): TGTGCCAGCAGCCACCTGGCTAGCGGGTTCACAGATACGCAGTATTTT.

This clone was counted a single time. The genes are TRBV27 and TRBJ1-1, with D tentatively TRBD1 (6 bases). Germline V lookup: CDR1 MNHEY, CDR2 SMNVEV (reference sequence). V lost 3 bases to trimming and J lost 11 bases, with 16 bases between them. The CDR3 runs to 13 residues. The CDR3 DNA is TGTGCCAGCAGTTTCCGCGGGGGGGCGTCGGCTTTCTTT. Protein: CASSFRGGASAFF.

Turning to this clone: Mismatch with germline at one junction end may stem from a read error. This CDR3 reads CASSLASGGFNEQFF. CDR3 sequence (DNA): TGTGCTAGCAGCTTAGCTAGCGGGGGATTCAATGAGCAGTTCTTC. The V call is TRBV7-7, the J call TRBJ2-1, with 10 bases identical to TRBD2. There are 15 residues in the CDR3. Germline lookup yields CDR1 SSHAT and CDR2 FNYEAQ (reference sequence).

This chain uses TRBV7-8 with TRBJ2-5, with D possibly matching TRBD1 (5 bases). Germline V CDR1 and CDR2: SGHVS, FQNEAQ. V was pared by 5 bases and J by 5 bases, with 21 bases between. The CDR3 has 16 residues. Written as DNA, the CDR3 is TGTGCCAGCAGCGTTTTAGACAGCCCCAAGGAGGAGACCCAGTACTTC. Translated, it gives CASSVLDSPKEETQYF.

The chain is built from TRBV5-6 and TRBJ1-2; 8 positions agree with TRBD1. The germline V gene encodes CDR1 SGHDT and CDR2 YYEEEE. V dropped 2 bases and J dropped 1; count of bases not matched to a gene: 10. The CDR3 is 17 amino acids. In DNA, the CDR3 is TGTGCCAGCAGCTTCCCCCAGGGGGCTTATGGTAACTATGGCTACACCTTC. The encoded protein is CASSFPQGAYGNYGYTF.

This clone has a single count. CDR3 in amino acids: CASSPTVSAYEQYF. Written as DNA, the CDR3 is TGTGCCAGCAGTCCGACAGTTTCGGCCTACGAGCAGTACTTC. V usage is TRBV6-5 and J usage is TRBJ2-5; TRBD1 is a possible D gene (5 bases). The DNA matches TRBJ2-7 better at its end, which makes the J call doubtful. CDR3 length: 14 residues. Germline CDR1 and CDR2: MNHEY and SVGAGI.

The rearrangement joins TRBV19 to TRBJ2-4; 7 bases line up with TRBD1. Losses at the gene ends were 9 bases for V and 0 bases for J; bases not matched to a gene: 5. Per the germline V gene, CDR1 is LNHDA and CDR2 is SQIVND (reference sequence). The CDR3 length is 14 residues. CDR3 residues: CARTRDRAKNIQYF. As DNA, the CDR3 is TGTGCCAGGACCCGGGACAGAGCCAAAAACATTCAGTACTTC.

The chain joins TRBV9 to TRBJ2-3; 10 bases align to TRBD2. Germline values: CDR1 SGDLS, CDR2 YYNGEE. The CDR3 extends over 15 amino acids. Trimming at V came to 3 bases and at J to 3 bases, leaving 4 bases not matched to a gene. The CDR3 nucleotides are TGTGCCAGCAGCGCTAGCGGGAGTGGGACAGATACGCAGTATTTT. Amino acid sequence: CASSASGSGTDTQYF.

About this clone itself: One junction end disagrees with the germline gene, perhaps due to a read error. The chain recombines TRBV11-2 with TRBJ2-5, with D possibly matching TRBD1 (6 bases). CDR1 and CDR2 (germline): SGHAT, FQNNGV. CDR3 length: 8 residues. The chain's CDR3 is CASRPGDF. For the CDR3, the DNA is TGTGCCAGCAGACCAGGGGACTTC.

V gene TRBV29-1 combines with J gene TRBJ2-2, with a weak D call TRBD1 (6 bases). CDR1 SQVTM and CDR2 ANQGSEA come from the germline V gene. Trimming shortened V by 0 bases and J by 6 bases, and 17 bases separated the two germline ends. The CDR3 loop spans 16 amino acids. CDR3 DNA sequence: TGCAGCGTTGAAGATCATAGCAGGGGTAGGGCCGGGGAGCTGTTTTTT. Its protein is CSVEDHSRGRAGELFF.

The DNA of the CDR3 is TGCAGCGGTTCGGGACAGGAGAACACTGAAGCTTTCTTT. This sequence encodes CSGSGQENTEAFF. The chain combines TRBV29-1 with TRBJ1-1, with 8 bases aligning to TRBD1. The germline V gene has CDR1 SQVTM and CDR2 ANQGSEA. This CDR3 comprises 13 residues. V gave up 7 bases and J gave up 1 base; unmatched junction bases: 5.

This clone has more than one count but fewer than ten. The chain uses TRBV29-1 and TRBJ2-7; D unclear. Trimming cost V 5 bases and J 0 bases, with 11 bases left between them. Germline CDR1 and CDR2: SQVTM and ANQGSEA. The CDR3 consists of 13 residues. This CDR3 reads CSVLEVDSYEQYF. DNA of the CDR3: TGCAGCGTTCTTGAGGTCGACTCCTACGAGCAGTACTTC.

This chain uses TRBV7-8 with TRBJ2-1, with 11 positions matching TRBD2. V lost 4 bases and J lost 2; bases outside the gene matches: 4. Germline V gives CDR1 SGHVS, CDR2 FQNEAQ. The CDR3 is 16 amino acids. Here the CDR3 reads CASSSGTSGPYNEQFF. DNA for the CDR3: TGTGCCAGCAGCTCCGGGACTAGCGGTCCCTACAATGAGCAGTTCTTC.

The chain is built from TRBV29-1 and TRBJ2-3; TRBD1 aligns across 7 bases. CDR1 and CDR2 (germline): SQVTM, ANQGSEA. Unmatched junction bases numbered 7, after V lost 6 bases and J lost 4 bases. This CDR3 is 13 amino acids long. CDR3 in DNA: TGCAGCGTCGGGACAGACCTAGCAGATACGCAGTATTTT. This gives the protein CSVGTDLADTQYF.

This chain uses TRBV27 with TRBJ2-7, with 8 bases identical to TRBD2. V lost 4 bases to trimming and J lost 3 bases; unmatched junction nucleotides: 5. Germline CDR1 is MNHEY and CDR2 is SMNVEV (reference sequence). This CDR3 contains 14 residues. The CDR3 nucleotides read TGTGCCAGCAGTTCGGGACTAGGGCTCTACGAGCAGTACTTC. As protein: CASSSGLGLYEQYF.

The gene calls are TRBV11-2 and TRBJ2-2; tentatively, D is TRBD1 (5 bases). The CDR3 loop spans 16 amino acids. The V end was cut by 5 bases, the J end by 4 bases, with 17 bases between. Germline CDR1 and CDR2: SGHAT and FQNNGV. CDR3 nucleotide sequence: TGTGCCAGCAGCCGTCTCCAGGGATCTGTCACCGGGGAGCTGTTTTTT. Its translation: CASSRLQGSVTGELFF. The variable domain in full, with the rest retrieved from reference TRBV11-2 and TRBJ2-2, is EAGVAQSPRYKIIEKRQSVAFWCNPISGHATLYWYQQILGQGPKLLIQFQNNGVVDDSQLPKDRFSAERLKGVDSTLKIQPAKLEDSAVYLCASSRLQGSVTGELFFGEGSRLTVL.

The chain uses TRBV2 and TRBJ1-2; D is uncertain. Germline V gives CDR1 SNHLY, CDR2 FYNNEI. The CDR3 extends over 12 amino acids. V lost 3 bases to trimming and J lost 6 bases, with 8 bases between them. This chain's CDR3 is CASSDAGNGYTF. The CDR3 DNA sequence: TGTGCCAGCAGTGACGCGGGCAATGGCTACACCTTC.